The sequence of this T cell receptor beta chain was determined in a study of vaccination and CD4 T cells after COVID-19. As for the study in general: Cultures serving as controls received a peptide pool (CEFX or HIV-1 Nef) or no peptide.

For this clonotype: What it binds is unknown.

This CDR3 comprises 15 residues. The V end lost 2 bases, the J end lost 4 bases, and 14 bases lay between the germline ends. Germline CDR1 is MNHEY and CDR2 is SVGAGI. Sequencing of cultured CD4+ T cell DNA used the Oncomine TCR Beta short-read assay. The source of extracted genomic DNA was cultured CD4+ T cells. TCRdb reanalysed the PCR reads using MiXCR and keeps one entry per CDR3 protein. The table records 10,000 to 15,000 distinct CDR3 sequences, 74% of them present only once. Treatment given: approximately 9-day PBMC culture with coronavirus spike peptide pools or control peptides (ViraFEST assay).

The source was CD4+ T cells from blood, cultured in vitro, collected after SARS-CoV-2 vaccination. The receptor's source is a human donor who received a COVID-19 vaccine. This rearrangement joins TRBV6-5 to TRBJ1-1; D remains ambiguous. In DNA form, the CDR3 reads TGTGCCAGCAGTTACAGTCCTGGGGATAGCACTGAAGCTTTCTTT. This translates into CASSYSPGDSTEAFF.